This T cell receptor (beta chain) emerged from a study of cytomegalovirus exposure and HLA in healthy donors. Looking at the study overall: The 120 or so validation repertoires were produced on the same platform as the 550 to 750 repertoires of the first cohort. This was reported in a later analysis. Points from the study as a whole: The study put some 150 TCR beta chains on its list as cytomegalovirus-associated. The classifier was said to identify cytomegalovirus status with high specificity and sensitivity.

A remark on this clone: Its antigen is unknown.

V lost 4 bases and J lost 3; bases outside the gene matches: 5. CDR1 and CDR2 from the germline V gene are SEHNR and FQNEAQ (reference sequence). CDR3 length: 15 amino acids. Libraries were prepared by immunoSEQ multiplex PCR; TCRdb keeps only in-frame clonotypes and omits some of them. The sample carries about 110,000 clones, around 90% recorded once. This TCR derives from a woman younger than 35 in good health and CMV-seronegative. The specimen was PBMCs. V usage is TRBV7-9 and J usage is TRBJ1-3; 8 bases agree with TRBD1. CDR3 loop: CASSSWTGNGNTIYF. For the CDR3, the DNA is TGTGCCAGCAGCTCCTGGACAGGGAATGGAAACACCATATATTTT.